The 27 T cell receptor beta chains reported below all come from one sample, sequenced in a study of CD8 T cells in ankylosing spondylitis. TCRdb used MiXCR to reprocess the 5' RACE reads, holding one entry per CDR3 protein. The sample comprises 350,000 or so distinct CDR3 sequences, over 12% of which are singletons, and approximately 1.1% rests with the top ten. Sequenced: blood, either unsorted or a sorted T cell fraction (not recorded which). The source is a male donor with ankylosing spondylitis or in good health (not recorded which).

This clonotype was counted a few times. The V and J genes are TRBV7-8 and TRBJ2-7; D unclear. Per the germline V gene, CDR1 is SGHVS and CDR2 is FQNEAQ. The CDR3 is 11 amino acids. Trimming removed 4 bases from V and 3 bases from J, with 4 bases in between. The DNA for the CDR3 is TGTGCCAGCAGCTCGCACTACGAGCAGTACTTC. Its protein product is CASSSHYEQYF. Combining the CDR3 with reference TRBV7-8 and TRBJ2-7 gives the whole variable domain GAGVSQSPRYKVAKRGQDVALRCDPISGHVSLFWYQQALGQGPEFLTYFQNEAQLDKSGLPSDRFFAERPEGSVSTLKIQRTQQEDSAVYLCASSSHYEQYFGPGTRLTVT.

This clonotype was observed a few times. J is TRBJ2-5 and V is TRBV5-6; D not certain. Germline CDR1 is SGHDT and CDR2 is YYEEEE. V lost 5 bases to trimming and J lost 5 bases, with 7 bases between them. The CDR3 totals 11 residues. The DNA of the CDR3 is TGTGCCAGCAGTGACGTGGAGACCCAGTACTTC. This translates into CASSDVETQYF. Supplemented by reference TRBV5-6 and TRBJ2-5, the full variable domain reads DAGVTQSPTHLIKTRGQQVTLRCSPKSGHDTVSWYQQALGQGPQFIFQYYEEEERQRGNFPDRFSGHQFPNYSSELNVNALLLGDSALYLCASSDVETQYFGPGTRLLVL.

This clonotype was seen a handful of times. This chain uses TRBV7-9 with TRBJ2-7; D possibly corresponds to TRBD2 (7 bases). Trimming shortened V by 8 bases and J by 6 bases, and 17 bases separated the two germline ends. Germline V lookup: CDR1 SEHNR, CDR2 FQNEAQ (reference sequence). CDR3 size: 13 residues. This CDR3 is CASAGEGGSEQYF. The CDR3 DNA sequence: TGTGCCAGCGCAGGGGAGGGAGGAAGCGAGCAGTACTTC.

This clonotype was counted between two and nine times. This chain links TRBV5-5 with TRBJ1-1; 7 bases line up with TRBD1. Germline-derived CDR1 and CDR2 are SGHKS and YYEKEE (reference sequence). The CDR3 has 12 residues. The V segment lost 5 bases and the J segment 10 bases; nucleotides outside the gene matches: 8. Here the CDR3 reads CASSSPQGGAFF. Written as DNA, the CDR3 is TGTGCCAGCAGTTCCCCTCAGGGGGGAGCTTTCTTT.

This clonotype showed up just a few times. V usage is TRBV7-2 and J usage is TRBJ1-2; TRBD1 might be the D (6 bases). Trimming left V 5 bases short and J 1 base short, with 11 bases between. Germline assignment: CDR1 SGHTA and CDR2 FQGNSA. CDR3 size: 14 residues. Written as DNA, the CDR3 is TGTGCCAGCAGCCCCGCCAGGGGTAACTATGGCTACACCTTC. This sequence encodes CASSPARGNYGYTF.

This chain links TRBV20-1 with TRBJ2-5; D assignment may be TRBD1 or TRBD2 (5 bases each). This CDR3 comprises 16 residues. CDR1 and CDR2 from the germline V gene are DFQATT and SNEGSKA (reference sequence). Trimming pared 0 bases from V and 5 bases from J, leaving 19 bases between. CDR3 amino acids: CSARDSLDSWGETQYF. CDR3 nucleotides: TGCAGTGCTAGAGATTCCCTGGACTCCTGGGGGGAGACCCAGTACTTC.

CDR3 in amino acids: CASSLGDRQGTKAFF. CDR3 nucleotide sequence: TGTGCCAGCAGCTTAGGAGATCGGCAGGGAACTAAAGCTTTCTTT. The chain recombines TRBV11-2 with TRBJ1-1, with D perhaps matching TRBD1 (5 bases). CDR3 length: 15 amino acids. V lost 1 base and J 9 bases, leaving 18 bases between the germline ends. Germline V gene data show CDR1 as SGHAT and CDR2 as FQNNGV. Full variable domain (missing parts from reference TRBV11-2 and TRBJ1-1): EAGVAQSPRYKIIEKRQSVAFWCNPISGHATLYWYQQILGQGPKLLIQFQNNGVVDDSQLPKDRFSAERLKGVDSTLKIQPAKLEDSAVYLCASSLGDRQGTKAFFGQGTRLTVV.

This clonotype showed up just a few times. The rearrangement joins TRBV5-1 to TRBJ2-5; 9 bases map to TRBD2. This CDR3 is 14 amino acids long. Trimming removed 0 bases from V and 5 bases from J; junction bases left unmatched: 2. CDR1 SGHRS and CDR2 YFSETQ come from the germline V gene. CDR3 nucleotides: TGCGCCAGCAGCTTGGCCCTAGCGGGGGAGACCCAGTACTTC. It specifies CASSLALAGETQYF. Variable domain in full (rest from reference TRBV5-1 and TRBJ2-5): KAGVTQTPRYLIKTRGQQVTLSCSPISGHRSVSWYQQTPGQGLQFLFEYFSETQRNKGNFPGRFSGRQFSNSRSEMNVSTLELGDSALYLCASSLALAGETQYFGPGTRLLVL.

The chain joins TRBV9 to TRBJ2-3; 14 positions agree with TRBD2. With V trimmed by 3 bases and J by 6 bases, 6 bases remained unmatched. Germline CDR1 is SGDLS and CDR2 is YYNGEE. The length of the CDR3 is 16 residues. The CDR3 sequence: CASSAAGTSGSDTQYF. In DNA form, the CDR3 reads TGTGCCAGCAGCGCGGCGGGGACTAGCGGGAGTGATACGCAGTATTTT.

The chain uses TRBV12-3 or TRBV12-4 and TRBJ1-4; no definite D call. The CDR3 contains 15 residues. V was cut by 1 base and J by 4 bases, with 10 bases left in between. The CDR3, as DNA: TGTGCCAGCAGTTTAGGCGGGCTCGGTAATGAAAAACTGTTTTTT. It specifies CASSLGGLGNEKLFF.

This clonotype was observed at least ten times. The chain uses TRBV5-1 and TRBJ1-1; tentatively, D is TRBD1 (6 bases). The germline V gene has CDR1 SGHRS and CDR2 YFSETQ. CDR3 length equals 15 residues. V shed 4 bases and J shed 1 base, with 14 bases lying between them. CDR3 loop: CASSPRWTENTEAFF. CDR3 coding DNA: TGCGCCAGCAGCCCCCGCTGGACAGAGAACACTGAAGCTTTCTTT.

V usage is TRBV20-1 and J usage is TRBJ2-5; D unclear. Germline CDR1 and CDR2: DFQATT and SNEGSKA (reference sequence). This CDR3 spans 12 amino acids. V dropped 6 bases and J dropped 2 bases, with 10 bases sitting between them. This chain's CDR3 is CSAEQRQETQYF. CDR3 in DNA: TGCAGTGCCGAACAGAGACAAGAGACCCAGTACTTC.

Only a few counts were recorded for this clonotype. This chain joins TRBV15 and TRBJ1-2; 9 positions agree with TRBD1. V was pared by 3 bases and J by 7 bases, with 0 bases of the junction left unmatched. From germline, CDR1 is LNHNV and CDR2 YYDKDF (reference sequence). The CDR3 sequence is 12 residues long. The CDR3 loop reads CATSRDRGGYTF. As DNA, the CDR3 is TGTGCCACCAGCAGGGACAGGGGTGGCTACACCTTC.

This clonotype appeared a few times. V usage is TRBV10-3 and J usage is TRBJ2-7; TRBD1 is a possible D gene (6 bases). The CDR3 consists of 13 residues. The germline V gene encodes CDR1 ENHRY and CDR2 SYGVKD. Trimming left V 6 bases short and J 0 bases short, with 9 bases between. CDR3 in amino acids: CAISWTVSYEQYF. DNA of the CDR3: TGTGCCATCAGCTGGACAGTCTCCTACGAGCAGTACTTC.

The J gene is TRBJ1-4, the V gene TRBV20-1, with D unresolved. Germline CDR1 is DFQATT and CDR2 is SNEGSKA (reference sequence). The CDR3 contains 13 residues. The V gene lost 5 bases and the J gene lost 5 bases, with 12 bases spanning the gap. DNA for the CDR3: TGCAGTGCTGCAGTGGACGGCAATGAAAAACTGTTTTTT. It yields the protein CSAAVDGNEKLFF.

DNA for the CDR3: TGTGCCAGCAGCAGGGACAGGGGGCGAAATACGCAGTATTTT. Residues: CASSRDRGRNTQYF. The chain carries TRBV12-3 or TRBV12-4 and TRBJ2-3; 12 bases agree with TRBD1. V lost 6 bases and J lost 7; bases outside the gene matches: 5. CDR3 length equals 14 residues.

This clonotype was seen only a few times. The chain couples TRBV5-1 to TRBJ2-5, with TRBD2 matching 7 bases. CDR3 size: 13 residues. Unmatched junction bases numbered 4, after V lost 5 bases and J lost 3 bases. Germline CDR1 SGHRS, CDR2 YFSETQ. This CDR3 is CASSARGEETQYF. The DNA for the CDR3 is TGCGCCAGCAGTGCCCGGGGGGAAGAGACCCAGTACTTC.

This clonotype was counted between two and nine times. The CDR3 protein is CASSLGQVLAKNIQYF. In DNA form, the CDR3 reads TGTGCCAGCAGCTTGGGACAGGTACTAGCCAAAAACATTCAGTACTTC. The chain uses TRBV5-5 and TRBJ2-4, with D possibly being TRBD1 (6 bases). Trimming cost V 0 bases and J 0 bases, with 10 bases left between them. The germline V gene encodes CDR1 SGHKS and CDR2 YYEKEE (reference sequence). This CDR3 has 16 amino acids. The entire variable domain, with the rest obtained from reference TRBV5-5 and TRBJ2-4, is as follows: DAGVTQSPTHLIKTRGQQVTLRCSPISGHKSVSWYQQVLGQGPQFIFQYYEKEERGRGNFPDRFSARQFPNYSSELNVNALLLGDSALYLCASSLGQVLAKNIQYFGAGTRLSVL.

The chain couples TRBV29-1 to TRBJ2-1; maybe TRBD2 (6 bases). The V gene's germline CDR1 is SQVTM and CDR2 ANQGSEA. The CDR3 contains 16 residues. Trimming removed 6 bases from V and 9 bases from J, with 27 bases in between. The CDR3 DNA reads TGCAGCGTCGCCCCGGGCAGGACTATCTTAGGGGCTGAGCAGTTCTTC. Encoded protein: CSVAPGRTILGAEQFF.

This chain connects TRBV4-2 to TRBJ2-1; 12 nucleotides agree with TRBD2. Germline V CDR1 and CDR2: LGHNA, YNFKEQ. The CDR3 spans 16 residues. The V segment lost 0 bases and the J segment 4 bases; nucleotides outside the gene matches: 1. Here the CDR3 reads CASSQDTSGGYNEQFF. The CDR3 nucleotides read TGTGCCAGCAGCCAAGATACTAGCGGGGGGTACAATGAGCAGTTCTTC.

This clonotype was observed a few times. The V gene is TRBV20-1, the J gene TRBJ1-3; tentatively, D is TRBD1 (5 bases). Germline loops: CDR1 DFQATT, CDR2 SNEGSKA (reference sequence). This CDR3 has 14 residues. V lost 0 bases and J lost 1, with 7 bases in between. The CDR3: CSARDQGSGNTIYF. CDR3 nucleotide sequence: TGCAGTGCTAGAGATCAGGGATCTGGAAACACCATATATTTT.

This clonotype was observed a handful of times. V usage is TRBV6-1 and J usage is TRBJ1-2, with D hard to call. Germline V lookup: CDR1 MNHNS, CDR2 SASEGT. CDR3 length: 13 residues. V was pared by 5 bases and J by 2 bases, with 9 bases between. DNA of the CDR3: TGTGCCAGCAGTATTTCGGGGAACTATGGCTACACCTTC. Its protein product is CASSISGNYGYTF.

This rearrangement joins TRBV11-2 to TRBJ2-7; 13 nucleotides align to TRBD2. This CDR3 is built from 18 residues. The ends lost 0 bases at V and 3 bases at J; junction bases unmatched: 8. Germline V gene sequence: CDR1 SGHAT, CDR2 FQNNGV. CDR3 loop: CASSLDGGTSGILYEQYF. CDR3 DNA: TGTGCCAGCAGCTTAGATGGTGGGACTAGCGGGATTCTCTACGAGCAGTACTTC.

The chain links TRBV20-1 to TRBJ1-4, with D possibly being TRBD1 (5 bases). V was cut by 3 bases and J by 4 bases, with 9 bases left in between. The length of the CDR3 is 13 residues. CDR1 and CDR2 (germline): DFQATT, SNEGSKA (reference sequence). The CDR3 sequence: CSASRGNNEKLFF. The CDR3 region has the DNA TGCAGTGCTAGTAGGGGAAATAATGAAAAACTGTTTTTT.

V gene TRBV4-2 combines with J gene TRBJ2-1; 7 bases are a match to TRBD1. V shed 0 bases and J 4 bases; nucleotides not matched to a gene: 3. The germline gives CDR1 LGHNA, CDR2 YNFKEQ. The CDR3 sequence is 15 residues long. CDR3: CASSQDRGQYNEQFF. In nucleotides, the CDR3 is TGTGCCAGCAGCCAAGATAGGGGACAGTACAATGAGCAGTTCTTC.

This chain uses TRBV12-3 or TRBV12-4 with TRBJ2-1; TRBD2 matches 8 bases. The J segment lost 4 bases and the V segment lost 1 base, leaving 6 bases of the junction unmatched. The CDR3 sequence is 16 residues long. The CDR3 nucleotides are TGTGCCAGCAGTTTAGGGAGGAGCGGGGGTTACAATGAGCAGTTCTTC. Translation gives CASSLGRSGGYNEQFF.

The V and J genes are TRBV11-2 and TRBJ2-3; D is uncertain. The V end was cut by 5 bases, the J end by 7 bases, with 7 bases between. Germline V gene data show CDR1 as SGHAT and CDR2 as FQNNGV. The CDR3 runs to 11 residues. CDR3 sequence reads: CASSHPNTQYF. DNA of the CDR3: TGTGCCAGCAGCCACCCCAATACGCAGTATTTT.